The 10 T cell receptor beta chains listed next were all sequenced from one sample in a study of PD-1 blockade in classical Hodgkin lymphoma. Following autologous stem cell transplantation, relapse occurred in every patient, and exposure to brentuximab vedotin varied. TCRdb keeps only in-frame clones here, not all; method: immunoSEQ multiplex PCR. The sample yields tens of thousands of clones, about three quarters seen once. This material consisted of peripheral blood mononuclear cells (PBMCs), taken at baseline. These receptors all stem from a human donor with classical Hodgkin lymphoma.

J is TRBJ1-2 and V is TRBV11-2, with D possibly matching TRBD1 (5 bases). The CDR3 sequence is 15 residues long. The germline gives CDR1 SGHAT, CDR2 FQNNGV. V lost 2 bases, J lost 1 base, and 11 bases lay in between. CDR3 residues: CASSLIPDSNYGYTF. In DNA, the CDR3 is TGTGCCAGCAGCTTAATCCCTGACAGTAACTATGGCTACACCTTC.

V gene TRBV2 combines with J gene TRBJ2-7; 8 nucleotides match TRBD1. This CDR3 has 14 residues. Germline assignment: CDR1 SNHLY and CDR2 FYNNEI. Unmatched junction bases numbered 2, after V lost 3 bases and J lost 1 base. The chain's CDR3 is CASSEGQESYEQYF. The CDR3 coding sequence is TGTGCCAGCAGTGAGGGACAGGAGTCCTACGAGCAGTACTTC. Based on the CDR3 plus reference TRBV2 and TRBJ2-7, the full variable domain is EPEVTQTPSHQVTQMGQEVILRCVPISNHLYFYWYRQILGQKVEFLVSFYNNEISEKSEIFDDQFSVERPDGSNFTLKIRSTKLEDSAMYFCASSEGQESYEQYFGPGTRLTVT.

The chain recombines TRBV18 with TRBJ2-2; unclear D gene. The V end lost 2 bases, the J end lost 6 bases, and 13 bases lay between the germline ends. CDR3 length: 15 amino acids. Per germline, CDR1 KGHSH and CDR2 LQKENI. CDR3 protein: CASSPSTVPAGELFF. The CDR3, as DNA: TGTGCCAGCTCACCATCAACAGTACCGGCCGGGGAGCTGTTTTTT.

V and J are TRBV28 and TRBJ1-6, with D unclear. The germline V gene has CDR1 MDHEN and CDR2 SYDVKM. Trimming shortened V by 7 bases and J by 1 base, and 11 bases separated the two germline ends. This CDR3 has 15 residues. The CDR3 DNA sequence: TGTGCCAGCACTGAGGACGCTTCCTATAATTCACCCCTCCACTTT. This translates into CASTEDASYNSPLHF. Drawing the rest from reference TRBV28 and TRBJ1-6, the complete variable domain is DVKVTQSSRYLVKRTGEKVFLECVQDMDHENMFWYRQDPGLGLRLIYFSYDVKMKEKGDIPEGYSVSREKKERFSLILESASTNQTSMYLCASTEDASYNSPLHFGNGTRLTVT.

This clone has just one count. The chain employs TRBV30 and TRBJ1-1; 8 bases agree with TRBD1. Germline-derived CDR1 and CDR2 are GTSNPN and SVGIG (reference sequence). CDR3 length: 15 amino acids. With V trimmed by 1 base and J by 0 bases, 4 bases remained unmatched. The CDR3 loop is CAWSARTGLNTEAFF. In nucleotides, the CDR3 is TGTGCCTGGAGTGCCCGGACAGGGTTGAACACTGAAGCTTTCTTT.

This chain uses TRBV5-1 with TRBJ1-1; D not resolved. The CDR3 extends over 14 amino acids. Trimming removed 1 base at V and 2 bases at J, with 9 bases between. Germline V gives CDR1 SGHRS, CDR2 YFSETQ. CDR3 protein: CASSLYGFNTEAFF. CDR3 bases: TGCGCCAGCAGCTTGTATGGATTCAACACTGAAGCTTTCTTT.

V gene TRBV19 combines with J gene TRBJ1-5, with 8 bases identical to TRBD1. Per the germline V gene, CDR1 is LNHDA and CDR2 is SQIVND (reference sequence). V lost 3 bases, J lost 4 bases, and 5 bases stayed unmatched. This CDR3 spans 15 amino acids. CDR3 sequence (DNA): TGTGCCAGTAGTATCTTGACAGGGGTAAATCAGCCCCAGCATTTT. It specifies CASSILTGVNQPQHF.

The V and J genes are TRBV19 and TRBJ1-2, with D possibly TRBD1 on 6 matching bases. Germline loops: CDR1 LNHDA, CDR2 SQIVND (reference sequence). V lost 5 bases and J 1 base, leaving 20 bases between the germline ends. There are 17 residues in the CDR3. Here the CDR3 DNA reads TGTGCCAGTAGTCAGCGTCACCGGGACACTCTTAACTATGGCTACACCTTC. Its translation is CASSQRHRDTLNYGYTF.

V gene TRBV7-8 combines with J gene TRBJ1-1; a possible D gene is TRBD1 (5 bases). V was trimmed by 5 bases and J by 0 bases, leaving 16 bases between them. Germline V gene lookup returns CDR1 SGHVS and CDR2 FQNEAQ. This CDR3 is 16 amino acids long. CDR3 loop: CASSPPRGTVNTEAFF. In DNA form, the CDR3 reads TGTGCCAGCAGCCCACCCCGCGGGACGGTGAACACTGAAGCTTTCTTT.

The chain links TRBV13 to TRBJ2-7; 11 nucleotides align to TRBD1. Germline V gene data show CDR1 as PRHDT and CDR2 as FYEKMQ (reference sequence). Trimming took 4 bases from V and 6 from J; bases not matched to a gene: 11. There are 16 residues in the CDR3. The CDR3: CASSSGQGAFQGEQYF. CDR3 nucleotides: TGTGCCAGCAGCTCAGGACAGGGGGCTTTTCAGGGCGAGCAGTACTTC.